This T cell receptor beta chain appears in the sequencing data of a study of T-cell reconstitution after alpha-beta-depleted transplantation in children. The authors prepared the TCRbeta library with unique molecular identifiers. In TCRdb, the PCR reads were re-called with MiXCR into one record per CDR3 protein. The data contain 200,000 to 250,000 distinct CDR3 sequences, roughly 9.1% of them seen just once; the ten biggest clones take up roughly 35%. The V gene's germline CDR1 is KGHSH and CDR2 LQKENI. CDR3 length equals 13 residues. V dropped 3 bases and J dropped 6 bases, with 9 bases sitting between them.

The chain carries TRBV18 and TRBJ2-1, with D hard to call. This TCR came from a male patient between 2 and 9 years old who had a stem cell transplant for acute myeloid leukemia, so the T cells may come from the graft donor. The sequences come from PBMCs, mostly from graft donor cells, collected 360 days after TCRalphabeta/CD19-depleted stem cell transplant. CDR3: CASSPTLTNEQFF. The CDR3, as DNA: TGTGCCAGCTCACCCACGCTGACCAATGAGCAGTTCTTC.